The 21 T cell receptor beta chains presented below share a single source sample, sequenced in a study of glioma-infiltrating T cells after dendritic cell vaccination. The table came from immunoSEQ multiplex PCR; TCRdb's copy has only in-frame clones and leaves some out. The sample records around 96,000 clones, around three quarters being singletons. The input for sequencing was blood, taken before dendritic cell vaccination. These receptors originate from a human donor with glioblastoma.

The genes are TRBV5-1 and TRBJ2-2, with 9 bases lining up with TRBD1. V lost 0 bases, J lost 2 bases, and 2 bases stayed unmatched. The germline CDR1 and CDR2 sequences are SGHRS and YFSETQ. The CDR3 has 16 amino acids. CDR3 nucleotide sequence: TGCGCCAGCAGCTTGGTGGGACAGGGAAACACCGGGGAGCTGTTTTTT. Translation gives CASSLVGQGNTGELFF.

The chain uses TRBV2 and TRBJ1-4; D is possibly TRBD1 (6 bases). From germline, CDR1 is SNHLY and CDR2 FYNNEI. The ends were cut back, 9 bases at V and 4 bases at J, with 15 bases in the middle. CDR3 length: 14 residues. CDR3 nucleotide sequence: TGTGCCAGTAAAACAGGGTCGGGTAATGAAAAACTGTTTTTT. It specifies CASKTGSGNEKLFF.

The rearrangement uses TRBV2 and TRBJ2-2; no firm D call. V lost 2 bases and J 0 bases, leaving 10 bases between the germline ends. The CDR3 is 16 amino acids. Germline loops: CDR1 SNHLY, CDR2 FYNNEI. CDR3 in amino acids: CASSELGTTNTGELFF. The CDR3 bases are TGTGCCAGCAGTGAATTGGGCACCACGAACACCGGGGAGCTGTTTTTT.

CDR3 amino acids: CASSSRWTESTDTQYF. CDR3 in DNA: TGCGCCAGCAGCTCACGATGGACAGAAAGCACAGATACGCAGTATTTT. The V call is TRBV5-1, the J call TRBJ2-3; possibly TRBD1 for D (6 bases). Germline V gene data show CDR1 as SGHRS and CDR2 as YFSETQ. The V end was cut by 3 bases, the J end by 0 bases, with 14 bases between. The CDR3 consists of 16 residues. Looking up the rest from reference TRBV5-1 and TRBJ2-3 gives the full variable domain: KAGVTQTPRYLIKTRGQQVTLSCSPISGHRSVSWYQQTPGQGLQFLFEYFSETQRNKGNFPGRFSGRQFSNSRSEMNVSTLELGDSALYLCASSSRWTESTDTQYFGPGTRLTVL.

V gene TRBV7-3 combines with J gene TRBJ2-1; D possibly corresponds to TRBD1 (6 bases). Trimming took off 2 bases at V and 7 bases at J, with 18 bases between the two ends. The CDR3 has 16 residues. The V gene's germline CDR1 is SGHTA and CDR2 FQGTGA. As DNA, the CDR3 is TGTGCCAGCAGCTTATCCCAGGGGTGGGGTTCAAATGAGCAGTTCTTC. It specifies CASSLSQGWGSNEQFF.

Concerning this clone itself: The sample contains more than one DNA sequence encoding this CDR3. This sequence joins TRBV19 and TRBJ1-5, with D perhaps TRBD1 (6 bases). From germline, CDR1 is LNHDA and CDR2 SQIVND (reference sequence). The CDR3 runs to 13 residues. V lost 4 bases to trimming and J lost 4 bases, with 8 bases between them. CDR3 sequence (DNA): TGTGCCAGTAGTAGACAGGATAATCAGCCCCAGCATTTT. This translates into CASSRQDNQPQHF.

This chain connects TRBV5-4 to TRBJ1-4; D may be TRBD1 (6 bases). Trimming took off 2 bases at V and 2 bases at J, with 7 bases between the two ends. Germline V CDR1 and CDR2: SGHNT, YYREEE (reference sequence). CDR3 length: 14 residues. In nucleotides, the CDR3 is TGTGCCAGCAGCTTTGACAGGACTAATGAAAAACTGTTTTTT. It translates to CASSFDRTNEKLFF.

The chain links TRBV28 to TRBJ2-1; 7 nucleotides line up with TRBD2. The CDR3 extends over 18 amino acids. The V segment lost 6 bases and the J segment 3 bases; nucleotides outside the gene matches: 17. Germline V gene sequence: CDR1 MDHEN, CDR2 SYDVKM. CDR3 sequence reads: CASSTSAGRAGDYNEQFF. The DNA of the CDR3 is TGTGCCAGCAGCACCTCAGCGGGAAGAGCCGGAGACTACAATGAGCAGTTCTTC.

This clone was counted only a few times. The V gene is TRBV23-1, the J gene TRBJ2-5; the match to TRBD2 covers 9 bases. TRBV23-1 belongs to the ORF category, with a function that is uncertain. The CDR3 is 16 amino acids. Trimming took 6 bases from V and 2 from J; bases not matched to a gene: 10. The CDR3 DNA sequence: TGCGCCAGCAGCCCCCTTAGCGGGAGAGTTCAAGAGACCCAGTACTTC. Protein: CASSPLSGRVQETQYF.

By frequency in the sample, this clone is medium-sized. The chain combines TRBV18 with TRBJ2-7; 7 bases fit TRBD2. In germline, CDR1 is KGHSH, CDR2 LQKENI. The CDR3 has 14 residues. With V trimmed by 3 bases and J by 5 bases, 7 bases remained unmatched. The CDR3 nucleotides are TGTGCCAGCTCACCCGTTGGGAGGGTCCACGAGCAGTACTTC. Translated, it gives CASSPVGRVHEQYF.

This sequence joins TRBV9 and TRBJ2-1; TRBD2 is a possible D gene (6 bases). Between the trimmed V and J ends, which lost 0 bases and 10 bases, there was a span of 29 bases. In germline, CDR1 is SGDLS, CDR2 YYNGEE. CDR3 length: 19 amino acids. CDR3 nucleotide sequence: TGTGCCAGCAGCGTAGCTAGTTTGAACGGGAGAATCGCGAAAGGCGAGCAGTTCTTC. Its protein is CASSVASLNGRIAKGEQFF.

This clone was observed a handful of times. The chain links TRBV6-1 to TRBJ2-7; D might be TRBD2 (7 bases). The CDR3 is 15 residues long. Trimming left V 1 base short and J 5 bases short, with 15 bases between. Per the germline V gene, CDR1 is MNHNS and CDR2 is SASEGT. The CDR3 DNA sequence: TGTGCCAGCAGTGAAGAGGGGGGAGGGCCTCACGAGCAGTACTTC. Protein sequence: CASSEEGGGPHEQYF.

The genes are TRBV6-1 and TRBJ2-1, with 9 bases that match TRBD2. With 4 bases clipped from V and 4 bases from J, the junction kept 5 bases outside the gene matches. The CDR3 is 15 residues long. Per germline, CDR1 MNHNS and CDR2 SASEGT. For the CDR3, the DNA is TGTGCCAGCAGTGGCGGGAGGGCAAAGTACAATGAGCAGTTCTTC. It is translated as CASSGGRAKYNEQFF.

The chain couples TRBV5-1 to TRBJ1-2, with D possibly TRBD1 on 6 matching bases. Trimming removed 2 bases at V and 4 bases at J, with 12 bases between. The CDR3 runs 14 residues. Germline loops: CDR1 SGHRS, CDR2 YFSETQ. CDR3 sequence reads: CASSLSGERYGYTF. The CDR3 DNA sequence: TGCGCCAGCAGCTTATCAGGGGAACGCTATGGCTACACCTTC.

This chain connects TRBV28 to TRBJ1-1, with 8 bases matching TRBD1. J gave up 4 bases and V 1 base, and 5 bases lay outside the gene matches. This CDR3 has 15 residues. CDR1 and CDR2 (germline): MDHEN, SYDVKM. The CDR3 DNA reads TGTGCCAGCAGTTTATTTCAGGGGGCGGTCACTGAAGCTTTCTTT. It yields the protein CASSLFQGAVTEAFF.

The chain links TRBV5-1 to TRBJ1-6; 7 bases fit TRBD1. The CDR3 contains 14 residues. J lost 7 bases, V lost 4 bases, and 5 bases had no gene match. Germline-derived CDR1 and CDR2 are SGHRS and YFSETQ. The CDR3 coding sequence is TGCGCCAGCAGCGCGGGACAGTTAAATTCACCCCTCCACTTT. Translated, it gives CASSAGQLNSPLHF.

As for this clone: The sample contains more than one DNA sequence encoding this CDR3. This chain joins TRBV20-1 and TRBJ2-7; D gene ambiguous. Trimming pared 2 bases from V and 4 bases from J, leaving 6 bases between. Germline CDR1 reads DFQATT; CDR2 reads SNEGSKA (reference sequence). The CDR3 consists of 11 residues. The CDR3 spells CSARKLYEQYF. CDR3 sequence (DNA): TGCAGTGCTAGAAAACTTTACGAGCAGTACTTC.

The rearrangement joins TRBV27 to TRBJ2-1; 10 bases are a match to TRBD2. The CDR3 loop spans 17 amino acids. Germline CDR1 MNHEY, CDR2 SMNVEV (reference sequence). V lost 5 bases and J lost 3; bases outside the gene matches: 10. Here the CDR3 DNA reads TGTGCCAGCAGTGCCACCAAGCTAGCGGGAGTCTACAATGAGCAGTTCTTC. As protein: CASSATKLAGVYNEQFF.

The rearrangement joins TRBV9 to TRBJ1-1; no reliable D call. V lost 7 bases, J lost 4 bases, and 17 bases lay in between. The CDR3 is made up of 14 amino acids. Germline V gives CDR1 SGDLS, CDR2 YYNGEE. CDR3 sequence reads: CASARRAESTEAFF. CDR3 in DNA: TGTGCCAGCGCTCGGAGGGCTGAAAGCACTGAAGCTTTCTTT.

The chain has TRBV7-9 and TRBJ2-2; 9 nucleotides align to TRBD2. Per germline, CDR1 SEHNR and CDR2 FQNEAQ (reference sequence). Trimming took 1 base from V and 6 from J; bases not matched to a gene: 6. There are 16 residues in the CDR3. The CDR3 loop is CASSLDVAGVSGELFF. CDR3 nucleotide sequence: TGTGCCAGCAGCTTAGATGTAGCGGGAGTCTCCGGGGAGCTGTTTTTT.

This sequence joins TRBV5-4 and TRBJ2-5; D is perhaps TRBD1 (6 bases). The length of the CDR3 is 14 residues. V was pared by 4 bases and J by 0 bases, with 10 bases between. In germline, CDR1 is SGHNT, CDR2 YYREEE (reference sequence). In DNA form, the CDR3 reads TGTGCCAGCAGCGGACAGAGAAACCAAGAGACCCAGTACTTC. It yields the protein CASSGQRNQETQYF.